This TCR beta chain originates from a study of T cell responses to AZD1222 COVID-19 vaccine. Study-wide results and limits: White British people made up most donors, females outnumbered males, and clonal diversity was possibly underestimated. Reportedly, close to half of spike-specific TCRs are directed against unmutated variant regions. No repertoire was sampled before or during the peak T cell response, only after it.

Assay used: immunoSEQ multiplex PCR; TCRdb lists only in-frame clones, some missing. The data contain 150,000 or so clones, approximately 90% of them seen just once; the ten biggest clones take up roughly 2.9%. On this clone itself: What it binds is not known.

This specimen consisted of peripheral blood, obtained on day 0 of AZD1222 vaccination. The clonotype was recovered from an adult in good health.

CDR3 coding DNA: TGTGCCAGCAGCCGGGGGGCCAATCAGCCCCAGCATTTT. Amino acid sequence: CASSRGANQPQHF. The rearrangement uses TRBV7-9 and TRBJ1-5, with D possibly being TRBD1 (6 bases). This CDR3 spans 13 amino acids. Germline V lookup: CDR1 SEHNR, CDR2 FQNEAQ (reference sequence). The V gene lost 5 bases and the J gene lost 3 bases, with 8 bases spanning the gap.